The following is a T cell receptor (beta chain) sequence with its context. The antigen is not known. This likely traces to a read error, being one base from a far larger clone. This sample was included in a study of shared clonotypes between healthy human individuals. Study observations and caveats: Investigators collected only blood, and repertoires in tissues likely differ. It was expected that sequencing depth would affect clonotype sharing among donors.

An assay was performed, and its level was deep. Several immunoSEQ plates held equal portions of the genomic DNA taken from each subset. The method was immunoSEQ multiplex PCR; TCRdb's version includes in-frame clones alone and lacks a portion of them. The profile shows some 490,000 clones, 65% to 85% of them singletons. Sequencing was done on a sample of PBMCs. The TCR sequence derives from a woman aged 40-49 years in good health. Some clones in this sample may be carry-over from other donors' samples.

CDR3 nucleotide sequence: TGTGCCAGCAGCTTGGGGACCTGGAGCAATCAGCCCAAGCATTTT. Translated: CASSLGTWSNQPKHF. This chain joins TRBV5-8 and TRBJ1-5, with D unresolved. CDR3 length equals 15 residues. Germline CDR1 SGHTS, CDR2 YDEGEE.